This entry is about one TCR beta chain. Its antigen is as yet unknown. Trimming pared 8 bases from V and 6 bases from J, leaving 11 bases between. CDR3 size: 12 residues. The germline V gene encodes CDR1 SEHNR and CDR2 FQNEAQ (reference sequence). This entry belongs to a study of T cell responses to AZD1222 COVID-19 vaccine. Study observations and caveats: The study identified only five to seven AZD1222 recipients as seropositive at baseline.

Sequenced by immunoSEQ multiplex PCR; TCRdb stores in-frame clones only, minus some. The data hold about 130,000 clones, with roughly 91% observed a single time. The V and J genes are TRBV7-9 and TRBJ1-3, with D possibly TRBD1 on 6 matching bases. The sequencing used peripheral blood, collected on day 0 of AZD1222 vaccination. The receptor was derived from an adult in good health. The CDR3 DNA reads TGTGCCAGCGGGGGGCCGGCAAACACCATATATTTT. It specifies CASGGPANTIYF.